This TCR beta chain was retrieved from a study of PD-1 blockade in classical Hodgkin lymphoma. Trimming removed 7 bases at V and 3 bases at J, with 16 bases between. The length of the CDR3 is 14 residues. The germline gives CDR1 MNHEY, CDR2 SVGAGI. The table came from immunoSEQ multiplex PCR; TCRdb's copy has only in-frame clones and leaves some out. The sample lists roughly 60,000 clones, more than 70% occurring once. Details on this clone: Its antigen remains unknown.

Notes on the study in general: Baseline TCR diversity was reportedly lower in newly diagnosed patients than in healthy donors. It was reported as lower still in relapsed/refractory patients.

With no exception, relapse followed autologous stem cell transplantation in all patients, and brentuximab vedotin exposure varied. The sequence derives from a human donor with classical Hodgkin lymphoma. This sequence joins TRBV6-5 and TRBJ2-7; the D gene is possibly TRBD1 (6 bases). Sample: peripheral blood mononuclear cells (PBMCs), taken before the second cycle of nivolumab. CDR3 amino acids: CASTKTGWDYEQYF. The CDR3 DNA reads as TGTGCCAGCACTAAGACAGGTTGGGACTACGAGCAGTACTTC.